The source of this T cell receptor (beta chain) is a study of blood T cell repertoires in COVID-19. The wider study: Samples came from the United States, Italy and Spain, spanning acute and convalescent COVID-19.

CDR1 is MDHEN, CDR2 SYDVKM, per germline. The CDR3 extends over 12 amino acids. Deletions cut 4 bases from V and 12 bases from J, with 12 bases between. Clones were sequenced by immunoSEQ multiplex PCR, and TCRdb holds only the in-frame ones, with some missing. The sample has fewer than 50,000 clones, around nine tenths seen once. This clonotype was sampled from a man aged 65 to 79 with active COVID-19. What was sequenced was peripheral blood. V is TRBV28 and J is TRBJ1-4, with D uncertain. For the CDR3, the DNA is TGTGCCAGCAGTTCGTCGGTCCTGCAACTGTTTTTT. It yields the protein CASSSSVLQLFF.